These 22 T cell receptor beta chains were all obtained from the same sample, sequenced in a study of Graves' ophthalmopathy and Graves' hyperthyroidism. Amplification of the TCR beta CDR3 regions used RNA transcripts (as template). The workflow started with a first-round RT-PCR run with HTBI primers and then moved on to a second-round multiplex PCR. TCRdb analysed the multiplex PCR reads with MiXCR anew, one entry per CDR3 protein. Among around 600,000 distinct CDR3 sequences, roughly 39% were seen once, and the ten largest hold roughly 3%. Material: peripheral blood. The receptors were sampled from an adult man with Graves' ophthalmopathy.

This clonotype was detected ten times or more. The chain links TRBV12-3 or TRBV12-4 to TRBJ2-6; D ambiguous. The CDR3 sequence is 15 residues long. CDR3 sequence reads: CACRTRLSGANVLTF. CDR3 DNA: TGTGCTTGTAGGACGAGACTCTCTGGGGCCAACGTCCTGACTTTC.

The V gene is TRBV10-3, the J gene TRBJ1-1, with TRBD1 matching 12 bases. Germline V CDR1 and CDR2: ENHRY, SYGVKD. V shed 10 bases, J shed 4 bases, and the junction held 10 bases outside the gene matches. The CDR3 is 15 residues long. This CDR3 reads CASRDRGRSVTEAFF. For the CDR3, the DNA is TGTGCCAGCCGGGACAGGGGGCGATCCGTCACTGAAGCTTTCTTT.

Only a few counts were recorded for this clonotype. The chain uses TRBV20-1 and TRBJ2-2; D might be TRBD2 (5 bases). CDR1 and CDR2 (germline): DFQATT, SNEGSKA (reference sequence). The CDR3 spans 14 residues. Trimming left V 3 bases short and J 2 bases short, with 10 bases between. CDR3: CSASSGTNTGELFF. The CDR3, as DNA: TGCAGTGCTAGCAGCGGCACTAACACCGGGGAGCTGTTTTTT.

Ten or more counts support this clonotype. This chain connects TRBV4-1 to TRBJ1-6, with D tentatively TRBD1 (5 bases). Per the germline V gene, CDR1 is MGHRA and CDR2 is YSYEKL. CDR3 size: 15 residues. The V and J ends lost 1 base and 5 bases respectively, with 9 bases between them. DNA of the CDR3: TGCGCCAGCAGCCAAGCAGGGAAAGATAATTCACCCCTCCACTTT. Its protein product is CASSQAGKDNSPLHF.

The CDR3 region has the DNA TGTGCCAGCAGCCATCCTCAGTGGGGGGGAGCTTTCTTT. This gives the protein CASSHPQWGGAFF. The rearrangement links TRBV7-2 to TRBJ1-1; tentatively, D is TRBD1 (5 bases). The germline CDR1 and CDR2 sequences are SGHTA and FQGNSA. CDR3 size: 13 residues. Trimming took 5 bases from V and 10 from J, leaving 17 bases between them.

This clonotype was seen a handful of times. This sequence joins TRBV10-3 and TRBJ2-5; 7 bases map to TRBD2. The V gene end was trimmed by 6 bases and the J gene end by 5 bases; junction bases not matched to a gene: 3. There are 12 residues in the CDR3. CDR1 ENHRY and CDR2 SYGVKD come from the germline V gene. The CDR3 protein is CAISPGGETQYF. The CDR3 DNA sequence: TGTGCCATCAGCCCCGGGGGGGAGACCCAGTACTTC.

There are many counts of this clonotype. The CDR3 here is CASSETDPYGNTIYF. The DNA for the CDR3 is TGTGCCAGCAGTGAAACGGACCCATATGGAAACACCATATATTTT. The V gene is TRBV2, the J gene TRBJ1-3; no clear D. Per the germline V gene, CDR1 is SNHLY and CDR2 is FYNNEI. The CDR3 runs to 15 residues. The V and J ends lost 2 bases and 3 bases respectively, with 11 bases between them.

In its sample, this clonotype was seen many times. CDR3 in amino acids: CASSKTSGDTEAFF. The CDR3 DNA is TGCGCCAGCAGCAAAACAAGCGGGGACACTGAAGCTTTCTTT. The genes are TRBV5-1 and TRBJ1-1; D is undetermined. Germline CDR1 reads SGHRS; CDR2 reads YFSETQ. This CDR3 is 14 amino acids long. V was pared by 4 bases and J by 3 bases, with 13 bases between.

This clonotype was detected many times. The gene calls are TRBV12-3 or TRBV12-4 and TRBJ2-5; 8 nucleotides align to TRBD2. V dropped 7 bases and J dropped 6; count of bases not matched to a gene: 7. The CDR3 loop spans 13 amino acids. This CDR3 reads CASMIAGLKTQYF. The CDR3 DNA follows: TGTGCCAGCATGATAGCGGGATTAAAGACCCAGTACTTC.

The chain joins TRBV6-6 to TRBJ2-7, with D hard to call. Trimming shortened V by 8 bases and J by 1 base, and 15 bases separated the two germline ends. This CDR3 contains 14 residues. CDR1 is MNHNY, CDR2 SVGAGI, per germline (reference sequence). CDR3 coding DNA: TGTGCCAGCGGCTCCCCCCAAGCGTCCTACGAGCAGTACTTC. This codes for CASGSPQASYEQYF.

This clonotype was found once. This sequence joins TRBV30 and TRBJ2-5, with D perhaps assigned TRBD1 or TRBD2 (6 bases each). V dropped 0 bases and J dropped 5 bases, with 10 bases sitting between them. The CDR3 spans 13 residues. Germline V gene data show CDR1 as GTSNPN and CDR2 as SVGIG (reference sequence). This chain's CDR3 is CAWSVQGGETQYF. For the CDR3, the DNA is TGTGCCTGGAGTGTACAGGGAGGTGAGACCCAGTACTTC. Full variable domain (missing parts from reference TRBV30 and TRBJ2-5): SQTIHQWPATLVQPVGSPLSLECTVEGTSNPNLYWYRQAAGRGLQLLFYSVGIGQISSEVPQNLSASRPQDRQFILSSKKLLLSDSGFYLCAWSVQGGETQYFGPGTRLLVL.

The table lists this clonotype with a few counts. This chain connects TRBV11-2 to TRBJ2-2, with 10 bases fitting TRBD1. The length of the CDR3 is 16 residues. Germline trimming cut 5 bases from V and 8 bases from J; bases unmatched to any gene: 11. In germline, CDR1 is SGHAT, CDR2 FQNNGV. The CDR3 here is CASSMAGQGLGGELFF. The CDR3, as DNA: TGTGCCAGCAGCATGGCGGGACAGGGGTTAGGGGGGGAGCTGTTTTTT.

This clonotype was observed a handful of times. The chain recombines TRBV5-1 with TRBJ2-2, with D tentatively TRBD2 (7 bases). V shed 1 base and J shed 7 bases, with 26 bases lying between them. CDR1 is SGHRS and CDR2 is YFSETQ in the germline V gene. CDR3 length: 19 amino acids. The CDR3 spells CASSLLRTRGLSGVGELFF. The CDR3 DNA reads TGCGCCAGCAGCTTGCTTAGGACCAGGGGCCTCAGCGGGGTCGGGGAGCTGTTTTTT.

This clonotype occurred many times. The V call is TRBV7-2, the J call TRBJ2-7, with 8 bases that match TRBD2. CDR3 size: 14 residues. Germline lookup yields CDR1 SGHTA and CDR2 FQGNSA. After removal of 1 base from V and 7 bases from J, the junction contained 6 bases not matched to a gene. DNA for the CDR3: TGTGCCAGCAGCTTAGTGGCTAGCGGGCGGGAGCAGTACTTC. Encoded protein: CASSLVASGREQYF.

The chain combines TRBV7-3 with TRBJ2-3; 7 bases match TRBD1. The junction had 8 bases not matched to a gene; V was cut back by 5 bases and J by 6 bases. The germline gives CDR1 SGHTA, CDR2 FQGTGA. CDR3 length: 14 amino acids. CDR3 nucleotide sequence: TGTGCCAGCAGCAGGACAGGTGTCGGCGATACGCAGTATTTT. As protein: CASSRTGVGDTQYF. The entire variable domain, with the rest obtained from reference TRBV7-3 and TRBJ2-3, is as follows: GAGVSQTPSNKVTEKGKYVELRCDPISGHTALYWYRQSLGQGPEFLIYFQGTGAADDSGLPNDRFFAVRPEGSVSTLKIQRTERGDSAVYLCASSRTGVGDTQYFGPGTRLTVL.

A remark on this clonotype: Being one base from a much bigger clone, this may be a read error. The chain uses TRBV6-5 and TRBJ1-2; 8 nucleotides match TRBD1. CDR3 length: 14 residues. Germline V gives CDR1 MNHEY, CDR2 SVGAGI. CDR3 protein: CASSEASGGEGCTF. CDR3 DNA sequence: TGTGCCAGCAGTGAAGCGTCAGGGGGCGAGGGCTGCACCTTC.

This clonotype was recorded at least ten times. The V call is TRBV7-2, the J call TRBJ2-2; a weak D match, TRBD1 (6 bases). Trimming pared 5 bases from V and 4 bases from J, leaving 8 bases between. The CDR3 covers 13 residues. Looked up from germline, CDR1 is SGHTA and CDR2 is FQGNSA. CDR3 sequence (DNA): TGTGCCAGCAGCGCCAGGGGCACCGGGGAGCTGTTTTTT. Translating it yields CASSARGTGELFF. Looking up the rest from reference TRBV7-2 and TRBJ2-2 gives the full variable domain: GAGVSQSPSNKVTEKGKDVELRCDPISGHTALYWYRQSLGQGLEFLIYFQGNSAPDKSGLPSDRFSAERTGGSVSTLTIQRTQQEDSAVYLCASSARGTGELFFGEGSRLTVL.

The CDR3 sequence: CASSDGAGTEAFF. DNA of the CDR3: TGTGCCAGCAGTGACGGGGCTGGAACTGAAGCTTTCTTT. The chain carries TRBV6-4 and TRBJ1-1; D is possibly TRBD1 (5 bases). Trimming cost V 2 bases and J 5 bases, with 9 bases left between them. Per the germline V gene, CDR1 is MRHNA and CDR2 is SNTAGT. The CDR3 totals 13 residues.

The rearrangement uses TRBV29-1 and TRBJ2-1; D is possibly TRBD1 or TRBD2 (5 bases each). The CDR3 runs 13 residues. Trimming shortened V by 5 bases and J by 5 bases, and 13 bases separated the two germline ends. Germline loops: CDR1 SQVTM, CDR2 ANQGSEA. For the CDR3, the DNA is TGCAGCGTTCACCCTGGGACCAACAATGAGCAGTTCTTC. Translated, it gives CSVHPGTNNEQFF.

Only a few counts were recorded for this clonotype. The rearrangement joins TRBV6-6 to TRBJ1-2, with D possibly TRBD1 on 6 matching bases. The germline CDR1 and CDR2 sequences are MNHNY and SVGAGI (reference sequence). CDR3 length equals 13 residues. Trimming cost V 11 bases and J 4 bases, with 17 bases left between them. CDR3: CAAGGREGYGYTF. The CDR3 DNA follows: TGTGCCGCGGGGGGCAGGGAGGGCTATGGCTACACCTTC.

The chain links TRBV2 to TRBJ1-2; D may be TRBD1 (5 bases). CDR3 size: 17 residues. Trimming pared 8 bases from V and 9 bases from J, leaving 31 bases between. CDR1 and CDR2 (germline): SNHLY, FYNNEI. The CDR3 is CASGPSLGTEHLGSYTF. CDR3 DNA: TGTGCCAGCGGCCCCTCCCTAGGGACGGAACACCTCGGGAGCTACACCTTC.

As regards this clonotype: A read error may be the cause here, since a much bigger clone is one base away. This chain links TRBV12-3 or TRBV12-4 with TRBJ1-1; D is unclear. The CDR3 totals 13 residues. The CDR3 loop reads CASSSWSHTGAFF. Here the CDR3 DNA reads TGTGCCAGCAGTTCTTGGAGCCACACTGGAGCTTTCTTT.